These T cell receptor beta chains were read from a single sample in a study of blood T cell repertoires in COVID-19. Some clones are missing from TCRdb's copy, which holds only in-frame ones; the method was immunoSEQ multiplex PCR. The table has 90,000 or so clones, around nine tenths seen once. The sample comprised peripheral blood. The receptor set was obtained from a man older than 75 with active or convalescent COVID-19. Each CDR3 is given with its conserved first and last residue. The order of the fields is clone size, D gene, V gene, J gene, CDR3 protein, CDR3 DNA. A D gene is named only where the DNA matches it firmly. A clone size is listed for some rows: how often the clone was seen (once, few, many), or a class if it is expanded.

clone size: once; D gene: TRBD2; V gene: TRBV29-1; J gene: TRBJ2-7; CDR3 protein: CSAGLWASGNEQYF; CDR3 DNA: TGCAGCGCCGGACTCTGGGCTAGCGGGAACGAGCAGTACTTC
clone size: .; D gene: .; V gene: TRBV7-6; J gene: TRBJ1-1; CDR3 protein: CASSLNVVGEAFF; CDR3 DNA: TGTGCCAGCAGCCTTAACGTGGTCGGTGAAGCTTTCTTT
clone size: .; D gene: .; V gene: TRBV5-1; J gene: TRBJ2-7; CDR3 protein: CASSWGVYGSYEQYF; CDR3 DNA: TGCGCCAGCAGCTGGGGAGTGTACGGCTCCTACGAGCAGTACTTC
clone size: .; D gene: .; V gene: TRBV19; J gene: TRBJ2-3; CDR3 protein: CASSIFSRDGTDTQYF; CDR3 DNA: TGTGCCAGTAGTATATTCTCGCGGGACGGCACAGATACGCAGTATTTT
clone size: .; D gene: TRBD1; V gene: TRBV18; J gene: TRBJ1-2; CDR3 protein: CASSPGQDNYGYTF; CDR3 DNA: TGTGCCAGCTCGCCGGGACAGGATAACTATGGCTACACCTTC
clone size: once; D gene: .; V gene: TRBV28; J gene: TRBJ1-3; CDR3 protein: CAIAEESGNTIYF; CDR3 DNA: TGTGCCATCGCGGAGGAATCTGGAAACACCATATATTTT
clone size: .; D gene: .; V gene: TRBV7-2; J gene: TRBJ2-1; CDR3 protein: CASGEYPYNEQFF; CDR3 DNA: TGTGCCAGCGGGGAGTACCCCTACAATGAGCAGTTCTTC
clone size: .; D gene: TRBD2; V gene: TRBV2; J gene: TRBJ2-2; CDR3 protein: CASRDPGLAGGSGELFF; CDR3 DNA: TGTGCCAGCAGGGATCCGGGACTAGCGGGAGGGTCCGGGGAGCTGTTTTTT
clone size: .; D gene: TRBD1; V gene: TRBV6-1; J gene: TRBJ2-1; CDR3 protein: CASSEHRTGSLFF; CDR3 DNA: TGTGCCAGCAGTGAACACCGGACAGGGTCCCTCTTCTTC
clone size: .; D gene: TRBD1; V gene: TRBV10-3; J gene: TRBJ1-6; CDR3 protein: CAISESRGDSRSPLHF; CDR3 DNA: TGTGCCATCAGTGAGTCTAGGGGGGACAGTCGCTCACCCCTCCACTTT
clone size: .; D gene: .; V gene: TRBV9; J gene: TRBJ2-2; CDR3 protein: CASSVVANTGELFF; CDR3 DNA: TGTGCCAGCAGCGTAGTGGCTAACACCGGGGAGCTGTTTTTT
clone size: .; D gene: TRBD1; V gene: TRBV5-1; J gene: TRBJ1-4; CDR3 protein: CASSPGTGGSEKLFF; CDR3 DNA: TGCGCCAGCAGCCCCGGGACAGGGGGGAGCGAAAAACTGTTTTTT
clone size: .; D gene: .; V gene: TRBV4-3; J gene: TRBJ1-2; CDR3 protein: CASSQDSRVGDGYTF; CDR3 DNA: TGCGCCAGCAGCCAAGATAGCAGGGTAGGGGATGGCTACACCTTC
clone size: once; D gene: .; V gene: TRBV7-2; J gene: TRBJ1-1; CDR3 protein: CASSLRQSIEAFF; CDR3 DNA: TGTGCCAGCAGCTTAAGACAGTCTATTGAAGCTTTCTTT
clone size: .; D gene: .; V gene: TRBV4-3; J gene: TRBJ2-5; CDR3 protein: CASSQEYPETPQYF; CDR3 DNA: TGCGCCAGCAGCCAAGAGTACCCGGAGACGCCCCAGTACTTC
clone size: .; D gene: .; V gene: TRBV5-1; J gene: TRBJ1-4; CDR3 protein: CASSLGAWEREKLFF; CDR3 DNA: TGCGCCAGCAGCCTGGGGGCCTGGGAGCGGGAAAAACTGTTTTTT
clone size: .; D gene: .; V gene: TRBV3-1/TRBV3-2; J gene: TRBJ2-2; CDR3 protein: CASSQEPQNTGELFF; CDR3 DNA: TGTGCCAGCAGCCAAGAACCACAGAACACCGGGGAGCTGTTTTTT
clone size: .; D gene: TRBD2; V gene: TRBV3-1/TRBV3-2; J gene: TRBJ2-1; CDR3 protein: CASSGRLAGGTYNEQFF; CDR3 DNA: TGTGCCAGCAGCGGGCGACTAGCGGGAGGTACCTACAATGAGCAGTTCTTC
clone size: .; D gene: TRBD2; V gene: TRBV11-1; J gene: TRBJ2-5; CDR3 protein: CASSHLGTSGKETQYF; CDR3 DNA: TGTGCCAGCAGCCATCTGGGGACTAGCGGAAAAGAGACCCAGTACTTC
clone size: .; D gene: .; V gene: TRBV20-1; J gene: TRBJ2-7; CDR3 protein: CSASLGGRPYEQYF; CDR3 DNA: TGCAGTGCTAGTCTGGGAGGTCGGCCCTACGAGCAGTACTTC
clone size: few; D gene: .; V gene: TRBV7-2; J gene: TRBJ2-7; CDR3 protein: CASSLRFAGTYEQYF; CDR3 DNA: TGTGCCAGCAGTCTAAGGTTCGCAGGAACCTACGAGCAGTACTTC
clone size: .; D gene: TRBD1; V gene: TRBV19; J gene: TRBJ2-1; CDR3 protein: CASNTQGALYNEQFF; CDR3 DNA: TGTGCCAGTAATACACAGGGGGCGCTTTACAATGAGCAGTTCTTC
clone size: once; D gene: .; V gene: TRBV29-1; J gene: TRBJ1-4; CDR3 protein: CSVETGYSNEKLFF; CDR3 DNA: TGCAGCGTAGAAACAGGGTATTCTAATGAAAAACTGTTTTTT
clone size: .; D gene: TRBD2; V gene: TRBV2; J gene: TRBJ2-1; CDR3 protein: CASSRLAGGLNEQFF; CDR3 DNA: TGTGCCAGCAGTCGACTAGCGGGAGGTCTGAACGAGCAGTTCTTC
clone size: few; D gene: .; V gene: TRBV5-6; J gene: TRBJ1-4; CDR3 protein: CASSSGTNGHEKLFF; CDR3 DNA: TGTGCCAGCAGCTCCGGGACAAATGGGCATGAAAAACTGTTTTTT
clone size: few; D gene: .; V gene: TRBV7-2; J gene: TRBJ1-1; CDR3 protein: CASSFKGDTEAFF; CDR3 DNA: TGTGCCAGCAGCTTCAAGGGAGACACTGAAGCTTTCTTT
clone size: .; D gene: TRBD1; V gene: TRBV7-9; J gene: TRBJ1-1; CDR3 protein: CASSPSGTAEAFF; CDR3 DNA: TGTGCCAGCAGCCCCTCCGGGACAGCGGAAGCTTTCTTT
clone size: .; D gene: TRBD2; V gene: TRBV5-4; J gene: TRBJ2-7; CDR3 protein: CASSAAPSGRYEQYF; CDR3 DNA: TGTGCCAGCAGCGCGGCCCCTAGCGGGAGGTACGAGCAGTACTTC
clone size: .; D gene: .; V gene: TRBV19; J gene: TRBJ2-1; CDR3 protein: CASRAVGPSNEQFF; CDR3 DNA: TGTGCCAGTAGGGCTGTGGGGCCTTCCAATGAGCAGTTCTTC
clone size: few; D gene: .; V gene: TRBV29-1; J gene: TRBJ1-1; CDR3 protein: CSAKWGQGDTEAFF; CDR3 DNA: TGCAGTGCGAAGTGGGGGCAGGGAGACACTGAAGCTTTCTTT
clone size: .; D gene: .; V gene: TRBV7-9; J gene: TRBJ1-1; CDR3 protein: CASTGVSGTEAFF; CDR3 DNA: TGTGCCAGCACGGGGGTATCGGGAACTGAAGCTTTCTTT
clone size: .; D gene: .; V gene: TRBV5-6; J gene: TRBJ2-7; CDR3 protein: CASSLEAGEQYF; CDR3 DNA: TGTGCCAGCAGCTTGGAGGCGGGTGAGCAGTACTTC
clone size: .; D gene: .; V gene: TRBV7-2; J gene: TRBJ2-2; CDR3 protein: CASSLSRMNTGELFF; CDR3 DNA: TGTGCCAGCAGCTTATCTAGGATGAACACCGGGGAGCTGTTTTTT